This TCR beta chain came from a study of blood T cell repertoires in COVID-19. The CDR3 sequence is 16 residues long. Germline CDR1 SGHNT, CDR2 YENEEA. V was cut by 1 base and J by 5 bases, with 14 bases left in between. Measured with immunoSEQ multiplex PCR; TCRdb has only the in-frame clones, and not every one. The sample has 200,000 to 250,000 clones; roughly 85% are singletons. Sequences were obtained from PBMCs or T cells enriched from blood (not recorded which). This TCR came from a middle-aged woman with acute COVID-19. This rearrangement joins TRBV11-3 to TRBJ2-2; D perhaps matches TRBD2 (5 bases). The CDR3 sequence: CASSLAYRGGTGELFF. The CDR3 DNA sequence: TGTGCCAGCAGCTTAGCCTATCGGGGTGGTACCGGGGAGCTGTTTTTT. The full variable domain, completed using reference TRBV11-3 and TRBJ2-2, is EAGVVQSPRYKIIEKKQPVAFWCNPISGHNTLYWYLQNLGQGPELLIRYENEEAVDDSQLPKDRFSAERLKGVDSTLKIQPAELGDSAVYLCASSLAYRGGTGELFFGEGSRLTVL.